Following are 10 T cell receptor beta chains from one sample sequenced in a study of cytomegalovirus exposure and HLA in healthy donors. Measured with immunoSEQ multiplex PCR; TCRdb has only the in-frame clones, and not every one. The sample shows around 190,000 clones, 86% of them seen only once. Source material: PBMCs. These receptors were taken from a woman aged 18 to 35 in good health and CMV-seronegative.

The chain uses TRBV11-3 and TRBJ2-5; a weak D match, TRBD2 (6 bases). Trimming cost V 3 bases and J 4 bases, with 9 bases left between them. This CDR3 has 13 amino acids. Germline CDR1 reads SGHNT; CDR2 reads YENEEA. CDR3 residues: CASSFSGGETQYF. The CDR3 nucleotides are TGTGCCAGCAGCTTCTCCGGGGGAGAGACCCAGTACTTC.

This clone was seen just once. The rearrangement uses TRBV27 and TRBJ2-7, with 7 nucleotides matching TRBD1. The CDR3 contains 13 residues. CDR1 and CDR2 from the germline V gene are MNHEY and SMNVEV (reference sequence). The V and J ends lost 6 bases and 3 bases, in that order; junction bases with no gene match: 5. CDR3: CASRTRDSYEQYF. The CDR3 DNA reads TGTGCCAGCAGAACCCGGGACAGCTACGAGCAGTACTTC.

This clone has only a few counts. V is TRBV7-6 and J is TRBJ2-7, with D possibly matching TRBD2 (6 bases). From germline, CDR1 is SGHVS and CDR2 FNYEAQ. Trimming removed 1 base from V and 5 bases from J, with 18 bases in between. This CDR3 spans 16 amino acids. The CDR3 loop is CASSLGVSGLGDEQYF. In DNA, the CDR3 is TGTGCCAGCAGCTTAGGGGTTAGCGGTCTCGGAGACGAGCAGTACTTC. The whole variable domain, filled in from reference TRBV7-6 and TRBJ2-7, reads GAGVSQSPRYKVTKRGQDVALRCDPISGHVSLYWYRQALGQGPEFLTYFNYEAQQDKSGLPNDRFSAERPEGSISTLTIQRTEQRDSAMYRCASSLGVSGLGDEQYFGPGTRLTVT.

The chain couples TRBV2 to TRBJ2-7; TRBD2 aligns across 7 bases. The germline gives CDR1 SNHLY, CDR2 FYNNEI. CDR3 size: 15 residues. Trimming at V came to 4 bases and at J to 6 bases, leaving 12 bases not matched to a gene. CDR3 coding DNA: TGTGCCAGCAGTGCGGCGGGAGCCTCCCCGGGCGAGCAGTACTTC. Protein sequence: CASSAAGASPGEQYF.

The chain combines TRBV2 with TRBJ2-5; weak D call: TRBD2 (7 bases). This CDR3 spans 15 amino acids. The germline gives CDR1 SNHLY, CDR2 FYNNEI. Between the trimmed V and J ends, which lost 7 bases and 5 bases, there was a span of 20 bases. DNA for the CDR3: TGTGCCAGCACCTTGGAGGGGGGGCTGGTGGAGACCCAGTACTTC. Protein: CASTLEGGLVETQYF.

The rearrangement joins TRBV6-1 to TRBJ1-1; D is undetermined. The CDR3 is made up of 11 amino acids. Germline V gene sequence: CDR1 MNHNS, CDR2 SASEGT. Trimming left V 7 bases short and J 0 bases short, with 3 bases between. The CDR3 nucleotides are TGTGCCAGCACGGTGAACACTGAAGCTTTCTTT. It codes for CASTVNTEAFF.

To note about this clone: At one end the junction does not follow the germline gene, possibly because of a read error. J is TRBJ2-5 and V is TRBV5-6; D may be TRBD1 (5 bases). The CDR3 extends over 16 amino acids. Germline V gene sequence: CDR1 SGHDT, CDR2 YYEEEE. CDR3 in amino acids: CASSLSPGFIQEAQYF. CDR3 sequence (DNA): TGTGCCAGCAGCTTGTCCCCAGGGTTCATCCAAGAGGCCCAGTACTTC.

This clone showed up just once. This chain links TRBV9 with TRBJ2-7, with 12 nucleotides matching TRBD2. The CDR3 runs to 15 residues. V dropped 3 bases and J dropped 2; count of bases not matched to a gene: 3. From germline, CDR1 is SGDLS and CDR2 YYNGEE. This chain's CDR3 is CASSALAGGAYEQYF. The CDR3 nucleotides read TGTGCCAGCAGCGCCCTAGCGGGGGGGGCCTACGAGCAGTACTTC.

This chain uses TRBV9 with TRBJ1-1, with a possible D match to TRBD1 (5 bases). Looked up from germline, CDR1 is SGDLS and CDR2 is YYNGEE. The CDR3 length is 13 residues. V gave up 1 base and J gave up 4 bases, with 8 bases separating them. CDR3 sequence reads: CASSVLGGTEAFF. CDR3 nucleotide sequence: TGTGCCAGCAGCGTACTCGGGGGCACTGAAGCTTTCTTT.

This rearrangement joins TRBV6-6 to TRBJ1-3; 8 nucleotides align to TRBD1. V lost 0 bases and J lost 5; bases outside the gene matches: 3. The CDR3 is 15 residues long. The germline gives CDR1 MNHNY, CDR2 SVGAGI (reference sequence). CDR3 residues: CASSYSRTGRNTIYF. The CDR3 DNA follows: TGTGCCAGCAGTTACTCAAGGACAGGGAGAAACACCATATATTTT.